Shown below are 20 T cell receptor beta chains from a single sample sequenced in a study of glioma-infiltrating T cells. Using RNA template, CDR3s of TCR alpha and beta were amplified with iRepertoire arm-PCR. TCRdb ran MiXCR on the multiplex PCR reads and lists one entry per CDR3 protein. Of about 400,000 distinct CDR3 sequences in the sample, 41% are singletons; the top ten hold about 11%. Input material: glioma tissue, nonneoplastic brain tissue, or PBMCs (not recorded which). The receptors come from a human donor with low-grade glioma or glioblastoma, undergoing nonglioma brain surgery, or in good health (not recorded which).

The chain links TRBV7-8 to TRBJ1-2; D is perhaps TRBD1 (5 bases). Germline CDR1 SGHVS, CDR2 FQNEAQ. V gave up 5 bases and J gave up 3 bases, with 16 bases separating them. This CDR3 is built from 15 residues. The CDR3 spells CASSPTKGRDYGYTF. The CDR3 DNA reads TGTGCCAGCAGCCCCACAAAGGGACGGGACTATGGCTACACCTTC.

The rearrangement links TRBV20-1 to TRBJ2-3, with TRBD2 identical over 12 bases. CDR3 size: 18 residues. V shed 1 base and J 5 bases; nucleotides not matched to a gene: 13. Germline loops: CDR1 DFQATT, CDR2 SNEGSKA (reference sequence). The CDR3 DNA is TGCAGTGCTAGAGTGGAACTAGCGGGAGGATCCATCCGAGATACGCAGTATTTT. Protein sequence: CSARVELAGGSIRDTQYF.

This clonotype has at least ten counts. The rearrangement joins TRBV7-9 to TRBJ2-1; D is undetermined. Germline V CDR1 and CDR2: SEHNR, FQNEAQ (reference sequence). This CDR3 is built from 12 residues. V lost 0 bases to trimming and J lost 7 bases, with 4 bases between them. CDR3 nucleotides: TGTGCCAGCAGCTTAGCCCCGAATGAGCAGTTCTTC. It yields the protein CASSLAPNEQFF. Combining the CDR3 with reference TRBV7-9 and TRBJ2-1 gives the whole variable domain DTGVSQNPRHKITKRGQNVTFRCDPISEHNRLYWYRQTLGQGPEFLTYFQNEAQLEKSRLLSDRFSAERPKGSFSTLEIQRTEQGDSAMYLCASSLAPNEQFFGPGTRLTVL.

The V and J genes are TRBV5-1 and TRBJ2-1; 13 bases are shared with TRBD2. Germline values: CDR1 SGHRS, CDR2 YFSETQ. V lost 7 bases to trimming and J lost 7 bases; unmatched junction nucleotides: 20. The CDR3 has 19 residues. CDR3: CASARDSRLAGGPGNEQFF. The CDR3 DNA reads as TGCGCCAGCGCAAGGGACAGTCGACTAGCGGGAGGCCCGGGGAATGAGCAGTTCTTC. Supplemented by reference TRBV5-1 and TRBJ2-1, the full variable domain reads KAGVTQTPRYLIKTRGQQVTLSCSPISGHRSVSWYQQTPGQGLQFLFEYFSETQRNKGNFPGRFSGRQFSNSRSEMNVSTLELGDSALYLCASARDSRLAGGPGNEQFFGPGTRLTVL.

CDR3 sequence: CASSLVHTLTYEQYF. CDR3 DNA sequence: TGTGCCAGCAGCTTGGTTCACACTTTGACCTACGAGCAGTACTTC. The chain links TRBV5-5 to TRBJ2-7; D not resolved. This CDR3 is 15 amino acids long. V was clipped by 0 bases and J by 2 bases, with 12 bases between them. Germline-derived CDR1 and CDR2 are SGHKS and YYEKEE (reference sequence).

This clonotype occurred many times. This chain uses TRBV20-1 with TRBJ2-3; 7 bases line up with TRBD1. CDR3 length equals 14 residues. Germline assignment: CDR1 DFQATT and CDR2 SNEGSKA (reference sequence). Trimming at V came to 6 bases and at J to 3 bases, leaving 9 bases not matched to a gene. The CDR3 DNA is TGCAGTGCGGCCAGGCAGGGGGAGACAGATACGCAGTATTTT. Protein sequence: CSAARQGETDTQYF.

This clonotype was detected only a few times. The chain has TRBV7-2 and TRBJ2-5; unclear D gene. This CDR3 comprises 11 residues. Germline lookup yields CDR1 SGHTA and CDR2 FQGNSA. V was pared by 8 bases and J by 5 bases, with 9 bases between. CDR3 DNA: TGTGCCAGCCGGTATTTCGAGACCCAGTACTTC. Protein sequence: CASRYFETQYF.

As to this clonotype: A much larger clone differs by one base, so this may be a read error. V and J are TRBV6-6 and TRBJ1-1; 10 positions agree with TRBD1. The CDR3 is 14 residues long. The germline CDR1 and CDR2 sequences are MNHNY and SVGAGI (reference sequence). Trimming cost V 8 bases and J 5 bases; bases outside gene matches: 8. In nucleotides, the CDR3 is TGTGCCAGCCCCTCGGGGACAGGGGAGACTGAAGCTTTCTTT. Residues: CASPSGTGETEAFF.

For the CDR3, the DNA is TGCGCCAGCAGCCCCCAGACTAGCGGGATTGAGTTCTTC. Translated, it gives CASSPQTSGIEFF. The chain is built from TRBV4-1 and TRBJ2-1, with TRBD2 identical over 11 bases. The CDR3 runs 13 residues. CDR1 is MGHRA and CDR2 is YSYEKL in the germline V gene. V dropped 4 bases and J dropped 14; count of bases not matched to a gene: 7.

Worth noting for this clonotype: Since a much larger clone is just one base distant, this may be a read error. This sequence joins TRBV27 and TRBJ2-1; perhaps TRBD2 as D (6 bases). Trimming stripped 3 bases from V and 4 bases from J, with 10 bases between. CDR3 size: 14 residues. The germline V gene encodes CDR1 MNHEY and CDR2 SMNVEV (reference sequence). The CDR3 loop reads CASSLGSGYNEQFF. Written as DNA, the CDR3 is TGTGCCAGCAGTTTGGGTAGCGGTTACAATGAGCAGTTCTTC.

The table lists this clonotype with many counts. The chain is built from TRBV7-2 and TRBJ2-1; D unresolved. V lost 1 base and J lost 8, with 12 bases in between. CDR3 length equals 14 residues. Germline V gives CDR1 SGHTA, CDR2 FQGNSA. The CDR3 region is CASSLVSSWDEQFF. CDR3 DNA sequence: TGTGCCAGCAGCTTAGTGTCCTCGTGGGATGAGCAGTTCTTC.

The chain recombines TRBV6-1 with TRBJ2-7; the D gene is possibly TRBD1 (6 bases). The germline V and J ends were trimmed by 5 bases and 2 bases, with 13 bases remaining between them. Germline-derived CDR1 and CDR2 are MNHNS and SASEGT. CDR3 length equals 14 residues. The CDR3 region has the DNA TGTGCCAGCAGTAAGGGGGTCGGCCCCTACGAGCAGTACTTC. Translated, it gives CASSKGVGPYEQYF.

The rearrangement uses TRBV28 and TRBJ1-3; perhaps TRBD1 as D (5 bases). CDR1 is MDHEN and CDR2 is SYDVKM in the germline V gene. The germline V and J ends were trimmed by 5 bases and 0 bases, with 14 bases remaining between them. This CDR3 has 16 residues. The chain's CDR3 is CASSLSWGFSGNTIYF. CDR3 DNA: TGTGCCAGCAGTCTTTCTTGGGGGTTCTCTGGAAACACCATATATTTT.

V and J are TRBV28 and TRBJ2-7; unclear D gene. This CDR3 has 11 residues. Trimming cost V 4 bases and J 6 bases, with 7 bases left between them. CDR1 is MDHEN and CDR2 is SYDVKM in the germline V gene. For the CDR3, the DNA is TGTGCCAGCAGTTCCCCTAGCGAGCAGTACTTC. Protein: CASSSPSEQYF. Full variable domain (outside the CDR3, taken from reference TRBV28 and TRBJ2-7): DVKVTQSSRYLVKRTGEKVFLECVQDMDHENMFWYRQDPGLGLRLIYFSYDVKMKEKGDIPEGYSVSREKKERFSLILESASTNQTSMYLCASSSPSEQYFGPGTRLTVT.

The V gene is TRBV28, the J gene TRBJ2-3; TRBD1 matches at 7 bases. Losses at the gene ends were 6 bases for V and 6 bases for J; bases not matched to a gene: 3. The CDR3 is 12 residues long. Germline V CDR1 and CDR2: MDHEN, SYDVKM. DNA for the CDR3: TGTGCCAGCAGCATCAGGGGGGATACGCAGTATTTT. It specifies CASSIRGDTQYF.

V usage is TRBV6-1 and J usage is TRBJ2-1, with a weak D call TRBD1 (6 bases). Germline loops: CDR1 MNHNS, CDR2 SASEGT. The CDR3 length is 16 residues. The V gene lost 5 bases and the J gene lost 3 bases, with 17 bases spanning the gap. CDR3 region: CASSPPASRGYNEQFF. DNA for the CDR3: TGTGCCAGCAGTCCCCCCGCGAGCAGGGGCTACAATGAGCAGTTCTTC.

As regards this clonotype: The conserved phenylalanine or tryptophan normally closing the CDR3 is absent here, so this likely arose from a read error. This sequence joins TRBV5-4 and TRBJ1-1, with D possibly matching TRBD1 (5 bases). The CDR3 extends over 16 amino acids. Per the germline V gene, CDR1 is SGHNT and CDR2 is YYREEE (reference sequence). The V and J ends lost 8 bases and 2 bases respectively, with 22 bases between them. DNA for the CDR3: TGTGCCAGTAGCGGTTTTAGTGGAGGGGCAAACACTGAAGCTTTCCTT. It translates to CASSGFSGGANTEAFL.

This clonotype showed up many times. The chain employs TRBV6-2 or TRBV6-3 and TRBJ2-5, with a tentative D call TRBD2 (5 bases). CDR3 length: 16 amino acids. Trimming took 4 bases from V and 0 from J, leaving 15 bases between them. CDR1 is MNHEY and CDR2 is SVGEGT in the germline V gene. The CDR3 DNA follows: TGTGCCAGCAGTTCCAAGATGCTAGCAGACCAAGAGACCCAGTACTTC. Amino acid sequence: CASSSKMLADQETQYF.

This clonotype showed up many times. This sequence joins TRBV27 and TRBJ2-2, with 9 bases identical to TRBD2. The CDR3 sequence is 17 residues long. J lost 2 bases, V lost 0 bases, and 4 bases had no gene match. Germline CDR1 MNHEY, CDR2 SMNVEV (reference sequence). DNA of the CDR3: TGTGCCAGCAGTTTATCACGCGGGAGGGCCAACACCGGGGAGCTGTTTTTT. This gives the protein CASSLSRGRANTGELFF.

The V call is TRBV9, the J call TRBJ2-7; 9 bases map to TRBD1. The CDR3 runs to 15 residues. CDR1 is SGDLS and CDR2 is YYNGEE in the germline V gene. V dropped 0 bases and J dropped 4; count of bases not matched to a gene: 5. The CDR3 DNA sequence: TGTGCCAGCAGCGTAGAAGGGACAGGGTTGTACGAGCAGTACTTC. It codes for CASSVEGTGLYEQYF.